The next 22 T cell receptor beta chains were all read from a single sample in a study of PD-1 blockade in classical Hodgkin lymphoma. TCRdb's table, derived via immunoSEQ multiplex PCR, lists solely in-frame clones and lacks some. This sample yields 50,000 or so clones, of which approximately 86% are seen a single time; roughly 7% belongs to the top ten. Regarding time point: cycle 4 day 1 (C4D1), after less than 7 weeks of nivolumab. Exposure to brentuximab vedotin varied, and each patient had relapsed following autologous stem cell transplantation. The material sequenced was peripheral blood mononuclear cells (PBMCs), taken before the fourth cycle of nivolumab. The receptors stem from a human donor with classical Hodgkin lymphoma.

The chain recombines TRBV7-3 with TRBJ1-1; D is possibly TRBD1 (5 bases). The germline CDR1 and CDR2 sequences are SGHTA and FQGTGA. This CDR3 has 13 amino acids. The V and J ends lost 5 bases and 2 bases respectively, with 9 bases between them. CDR3 sequence (DNA): TGTGCCAGCAGCCCGGACATAAACACTGAAGCTTTCTTT. This translates into CASSPDINTEAFF. The full variable domain, with the rest looked up from reference TRBV7-3 and TRBJ1-1, is GAGVSQTPSNKVTEKGKYVELRCDPISGHTALYWYRQSLGQGPEFLIYFQGTGAADDSGLPNDRFFAVRPEGSVSTLKIQRTERGDSAVYLCASSPDINTEAFFGQGTRLTVV.

The chain joins TRBV5-1 to TRBJ1-3; the D gene is possibly TRBD1 (5 bases). The V gene's germline CDR1 is SGHRS and CDR2 YFSETQ. V lost 4 bases, J lost 4 bases, and 21 bases lay in between. The CDR3 runs 17 residues. In nucleotides, the CDR3 is TGCGCCAGCAGCAATGGCCTAGGGGCGGAAGGCGGAAACACCATATATTTT. Its protein product is CASSNGLGAEGGNTIYF. The variable domain in full, completed from reference TRBV5-1 and TRBJ1-3, reads KAGVTQTPRYLIKTRGQQVTLSCSPISGHRSVSWYQQTPGQGLQFLFEYFSETQRNKGNFPGRFSGRQFSNSRSEMNVSTLELGDSALYLCASSNGLGAEGGNTIYFGEGSWLTVV.

The chain employs TRBV7-2 and TRBJ2-3, with 7 bases lining up with TRBD1. In germline, CDR1 is SGHTA, CDR2 FQGNSA. Unmatched junction bases numbered 11, after V lost 2 bases and J lost 0 bases. The CDR3 consists of 18 residues. The CDR3 is CASSLSPRQGASTDTQYF. The CDR3 nucleotides are TGTGCCAGCAGCTTATCCCCTCGACAGGGAGCTAGCACAGATACGCAGTATTTT.

The chain employs TRBV4-2 and TRBJ2-1, with D perhaps matching TRBD1 (8 bases). V lost 4 bases and J 0 bases, leaving 16 bases between the germline ends. CDR1 and CDR2 from the germline V gene are LGHNA and YNFKEQ. This CDR3 contains 17 residues. This CDR3 reads CASSRPQGGSSYNEQFF. CDR3 bases: TGTGCCAGCAGCCGCCCACAGGGGGGGAGCTCCTACAATGAGCAGTTCTTC.

This sequence joins TRBV7-3 and TRBJ2-5, with 10 nucleotides matching TRBD1. The CDR3 sequence is 16 residues long. After removal of 5 bases from V and 5 bases from J, the junction contained 11 bases not matched to a gene. CDR1 SGHTA and CDR2 FQGTGA come from the germline V gene. CDR3 in amino acids: CASSVSGTGARETQYF. The DNA of the CDR3 is TGTGCCAGCAGCGTTTCCGGGACAGGGGCTAGGGAGACCCAGTACTTC.

The CDR3 loop reads CASSERGRNEKLFF. The CDR3 bases are TGTGCCAGCAGTGAGAGAGGGAGGAATGAAAAACTGTTTTTT. V is TRBV2 and J is TRBJ1-4; no clear D gene. The length of the CDR3 is 14 residues. V was cut by 3 bases and J by 5 bases, with 10 bases left in between. Germline assignment: CDR1 SNHLY and CDR2 FYNNEI.

V and J are TRBV4-3 and TRBJ2-7, with 8 bases lining up with TRBD1. CDR1 is LGHNA, CDR2 YSLEER, per germline. Trimming cost V 3 bases and J 2 bases; bases outside gene matches: 3. The CDR3 contains 14 residues. CDR3 in DNA: TGCGCCAGCAGCCAGGGGACAGGAACCTACGAGCAGTACTTC. Its translation: CASSQGTGTYEQYF.

J is TRBJ2-5 and V is TRBV2; the match to TRBD1 covers 9 bases. Germline assignment: CDR1 SNHLY and CDR2 FYNNEI. The ends lost 6 bases at V and 1 base at J; junction bases unmatched: 6. This CDR3 comprises 15 residues. The CDR3 sequence is CASRGQGGGQETQYF. DNA for the CDR3: TGTGCCAGCAGGGGACAGGGAGGGGGCCAAGAGACCCAGTACTTC.

The genes are TRBV6-6 and TRBJ2-7, with a weak D call TRBD1 (6 bases). V lost 6 bases, J lost 4 bases, and 13 bases lay in between. There are 13 residues in the CDR3. Germline V gene data show CDR1 as MNHNY and CDR2 as SVGAGI (reference sequence). CDR3 DNA: TGTGCCAGCAGCGCACAGGGCCGGTACGAGCAGTACTTC. Protein product: CASSAQGRYEQYF.

This clone was detected only once. The V gene is TRBV5-1, the J gene TRBJ2-3; tentatively, D is TRBD1 (5 bases). Trimming removed 0 bases at V and 8 bases at J, with 16 bases between. CDR3 length: 15 amino acids. CDR1 and CDR2 (germline): SGHRS, YFSETQ. DNA of the CDR3: TGCGCCAGCAGCTTGGAGGGGATGATACGAGGTACGCAGTATTTT. This translates into CASSLEGMIRGTQYF.

The chain joins TRBV28 to TRBJ2-7; D is unclear. Between the trimmed V and J ends, which lost 5 bases and 7 bases, there was a span of 9 bases. From germline, CDR1 is MDHEN and CDR2 SYDVKM. The CDR3 sequence is 11 residues long. DNA for the CDR3: TGTGCCAGCAGTACCTTAAGTGAGCAGTACTTC. Its protein is CASSTLSEQYF.

V gene TRBV7-6 combines with J gene TRBJ2-7; 8 bases are a match to TRBD2. V lost 5 bases to trimming and J lost 4 bases; unmatched junction nucleotides: 10. The CDR3 covers 15 residues. Looked up from germline, CDR1 is SGHVS and CDR2 is FNYEAQ. This CDR3 reads CASSRIGAGGYEQYF. CDR3 bases: TGTGCCAGCAGCCGGATTGGGGCGGGGGGTTACGAGCAGTACTTC.

The CDR3 here is CASSLQGYEQYF. The CDR3 DNA sequence: TGTGCCAGCAGCTTACAGGGCTACGAGCAGTACTTC. V is TRBV5-4 and J is TRBJ2-7; TRBD1 is a possible D gene (6 bases). The CDR3 sequence is 12 residues long. Trimming removed 2 bases at V and 3 bases at J, with 6 bases between. Per germline, CDR1 SGHNT and CDR2 YYREEE (reference sequence).

The CDR3 loop is CASRLRGGAKTQYF. The CDR3 DNA reads as TGTGCCAGCAGGCTGAGGGGGGGGGCTAAGACCCAGTACTTC. The V gene is TRBV7-6, the J gene TRBJ2-5; tentative D call: TRBD2 (7 bases). Germline V gene sequence: CDR1 SGHVS, CDR2 FNYEAQ. V dropped 6 bases and J dropped 6 bases, with 17 bases sitting between them. This CDR3 contains 14 residues. The complete variable domain, with remaining parts taken from reference TRBV7-6 and TRBJ2-5, reads GAGVSQSPRYKVTKRGQDVALRCDPISGHVSLYWYRQALGQGPEFLTYFNYEAQQDKSGLPNDRFSAERPEGSISTLTIQRTEQRDSAMYRCASRLRGGAKTQYFGPGTRLLVL.

This chain uses TRBV18 with TRBJ2-5, with 11 bases fitting TRBD2. V shed 2 bases, J shed 5 bases, and the junction held 7 bases outside the gene matches. The CDR3 is made up of 16 amino acids. Germline loops: CDR1 KGHSH, CDR2 LQKENI. The CDR3 region is CASSPEGLAGYETQYF. CDR3 in DNA: TGTGCCAGCTCACCAGAAGGACTAGCGGGTTATGAGACCCAGTACTTC.

This sequence joins TRBV6-5 and TRBJ2-3; TRBD2 might be the D (7 bases). V was shortened by 6 bases and J by 4 bases, with 17 bases between the two germline ends. Germline loops: CDR1 MNHEY, CDR2 SVGAGI. The CDR3 has 15 amino acids. CDR3 amino acids: CASRKRGGAADTQYF. As DNA, the CDR3 is TGTGCCAGCAGGAAAAGGGGGGGGGCCGCAGATACGCAGTATTTT.

The genes are TRBV9 and TRBJ2-7; TRBD2 matches 10 bases. Germline V gene lookup returns CDR1 SGDLS and CDR2 YYNGEE. With 1 base clipped from V and 3 bases from J, the junction kept 7 bases outside the gene matches. The CDR3 is 16 residues long. CDR3 DNA sequence: TGTGCCAGCAGCGTATCGGCTAGCGGGAGCTTCTACGAGCAGTACTTC. It encodes CASSVSASGSFYEQYF. The full variable domain, in which reference TRBV9 and TRBJ2-7 provide the parts outside the CDR3, is DSGVTQTPKHLITATGQRVTLRCSPRSGDLSVYWYQQSLDQGLQFLIQYYNGEERAKGNILERFSAQQFPDLHSELNLSSLELGDSALYFCASSVSASGSFYEQYFGPGTRLTVT.

The chain has TRBV28 and TRBJ2-2; no definite D call. The germline CDR1 and CDR2 sequences are MDHEN and SYDVKM. The CDR3 contains 16 residues. The ends were cut back, 4 bases at V and 4 bases at J, with 16 bases in the middle. The CDR3 nucleotides are TGTGCCAGCAGTTCGCTGGTGGAGCTCCTCACCGGGGAGCTGTTTTTT. Protein product: CASSSLVELLTGELFF.

A remark on this clone: Other DNA sequences within the sample encode an identical CDR3. This sequence joins TRBV6-5 and TRBJ2-7; D gene unclear. V gave up 6 bases and J gave up 2 bases, with 11 bases separating them. The CDR3 is 13 residues long. CDR1 MNHEY and CDR2 SVGAGI come from the germline V gene. The chain's CDR3 is CASSLGPPYEQYF. The CDR3 DNA follows: TGTGCCAGCAGCCTGGGCCCACCCTACGAGCAGTACTTC.

In DNA, the CDR3 is TGTGCCAGCAGCTTGGGCCGGTACAATCAGCCCCAGCATTTT. Translation gives CASSLGRYNQPQHF. The J gene is TRBJ1-5, the V gene TRBV5-8; no clear D gene. V was clipped by 0 bases and J by 3 bases, with 7 bases between them. The CDR3 loop spans 14 amino acids. From germline, CDR1 is SGHTS and CDR2 YDEGEE.

This clone appeared once. This chain links TRBV6-1 with TRBJ1-3; D is unclear. Trimming removed 2 bases from V and 7 bases from J, with 9 bases in between. The CDR3 extends over 13 amino acids. Germline CDR1 reads MNHNS; CDR2 reads SASEGT. CDR3 in DNA: TGTGCCAGCAGTGAAAGGCAGAGGAACACCATATATTTT. It encodes CASSERQRNTIYF.

The J gene is TRBJ2-2, the V gene TRBV5-4, with D unresolved. With 4 bases removed from V and 6 bases from J, the gap between germline ends came to 19 bases. Germline lookup yields CDR1 SGHNT and CDR2 YYREEE (reference sequence). CDR3 size: 16 residues. CDR3 amino acids: CASSANSPVQPGELFF. CDR3 nucleotide sequence: TGTGCCAGCAGCGCCAATAGCCCTGTTCAACCCGGGGAGCTGTTTTTT.